These T cell receptor beta chains were read from a single sample in a study of blood T cell repertoires in COVID-19. Data came from immunoSEQ multiplex PCR; TCRdb stores just in-frame clones and leaves some out. The sample includes about 110,000 clones, roughly four fifths of them seen just once. Sequencing was done on a sample of peripheral blood. The receptors derive from a woman aged 70 to 79 with acute or convalescent COVID-19. Each CDR3 is given with its conserved first and last residue. The D gene is left open where the match is weak. Clone size is not always given. Where it is, it says once, few, many or a class for expanded clones.

D,size,V,J,DNA,CDR3
-,-,TRBV19,TRBJ1-2,TGTGCCAGTAGTGTCCGCCCCGGACAGCGAGCTAACTATGGCTACACCTTC,CASSVRPGQRANYGYTF
-,-,TRBV29-1,TRBJ1-2,TGCAGCGTTTTAAAGGGGGACTATGGCTACACCTTC,CSVLKGDYGYTF
TRBD2,-,TRBV24-1,TRBJ2-1,TGTGCCACCAGTGATACCCGTGGAGCGGGAGACGAGCAGTTCTTC,CATSDTRGAGDEQFF
TRBD1,once,TRBV4-1,TRBJ1-1,TGCGCCAGCAGCTTAGAGAGTGGGTACAGGGGTAACACTGAAGCTTTCTTT,CASSLESGYRGNTEAFF
-,-,TRBV19,TRBJ1-2,TGTGCCAGTAACGCTGACGGAGCTAACTATGGCTACACCTTC,CASNADGANYGYTF
TRBD1,many,TRBV25-1,TRBJ1-2,TGTGCCAGCAGTGAACTCGGGACAGAGTATGGCTACACCTTC,CASSELGTEYGYTF
-,-,TRBV29-1,TRBJ1-1,TGCAGCGTCCTAACGGGGGGGAGGGTCACTGAAGCTTTCTTT,CSVLTGGRVTEAFF
TRBD2,-,TRBV19,TRBJ2-1,TGTGCCAGTAGTATGTCGGGAGGCGTTTACAATGAGCAGTTCTTC,CASSMSGGVYNEQFF
-,-,TRBV6-5,TRBJ2-1,TGTGCCAGCAGTTCAGGGACTTCCTCCTACAATGAGCAGTTCTTC,CASSSGTSSYNEQFF
-,-,TRBV7-2,TRBJ2-4,TGTGCCAGCAGCTTAGTAGGAGGAACTGGGGCCAAAAACATTCAGTACTTC,CASSLVGGTGAKNIQYF
-,once,TRBV27,TRBJ1-2,TGTGCCAGCAGTTTATATCGCCCTACTGACTATGGCTACACCTTC,CASSLYRPTDYGYTF
TRBD1,-,TRBV28,TRBJ1-5,TGTGCCAGTCGGACAGGCCCTAATCAGCCCCAGCATTTT,CASRTGPNQPQHF
-,-,TRBV6-5,TRBJ1-1,TGTGCCAGCATTTTCCGGGAGAACACTGAAGCTTTCTTT,CASIFRENTEAFF
TRBD1,-,TRBV6-2/TRBV6-3,TRBJ1-2,TGTGCCAGCAGTCCCAACAGGGGTGAGAACTATGGCTACACCTTC,CASSPNRGENYGYTF
-,-,TRBV19,TRBJ1-2,TGTGCCAGTACCCTCCAGGGGTATGGCTACACCTTC,CASTLQGYGYTF
-,-,TRBV6-6,TRBJ2-1,TGTGCCAGCAGAATCAGCAATGAGCAGTTCTTC,CASRISNEQFF
-,few,TRBV7-9,TRBJ2-5,TGTGCCAGCAGCCCCCGACAGCAAGAGACCCAGTACTTC,CASSPRQQETQYF
-,-,TRBV6-5,TRBJ2-7,TGTGCCAGCAGCGAGACCAAGACACCCTACGAGCAGTACTTC,CASSETKTPYEQYF
TRBD1,-,TRBV3-1/TRBV3-2,TRBJ1-5,TGTGCCAGCAGCGGCGATACAGGGGTAAATCAGCCCCAGCATTTT,CASSGDTGVNQPQHF
-,-,TRBV28,TRBJ2-3,TGTGCCAGCAGTTTACGAGGGTCCACAGATACGCAGTATTTT,CASSLRGSTDTQYF
-,-,TRBV18,TRBJ2-5,TGTGCCAGCTCACCACCGAGGGGGATGACTGAGACCCAGTACTTC,CASSPPRGMTETQYF
TRBD1,-,TRBV5-1,TRBJ1-1,TGCGCCAGCAGCTTGGGGGGACAGGGTCCCGGAGCTTTCTTT,CASSLGGQGPGAFF
-,once,TRBV30,TRBJ2-5,TGTGGTTACCGGCAAGAGACCCAGTACTTC,CGYRQETQYF
TRBD2,-,TRBV11-2,TRBJ2-1,TGTGCCAGCAGCCCACCTAGCGGGGGGGTAAGCTCCTACAATGAGCAGTTCTTC,CASSPPSGGVSSYNEQFF
-,-,TRBV6-5,TRBJ1-5,TGTGCCGGCACAGGGAATTTCGGTCAGCCCCAGCATTTT,CAGTGNFGQPQHF
TRBD1,-,TRBV2,TRBJ1-5,TGTGCCAGCAGTTCCCGCACCGGGACAGGGGGCAATCAGCCCCAGCATTTT,CASSSRTGTGGNQPQHF
TRBD1,-,TRBV3-1/TRBV3-2,TRBJ1-5,TGTGCCAGCAGACACGGACAGGGGGGGAATCAGCCCCAGCATTTT,CASRHGQGGNQPQHF
TRBD2,once,TRBV5-4,TRBJ2-5,TGTGCCAGCAGCGTGGGGGGGACTAGCGGGGCGGAGACCCAGTACTTC,CASSVGGTSGAETQYF
-,-,TRBV18,TRBJ2-2,TGTGCCAGCTCCCCCGACAGAAACACCGGGGAGCTGTTTTTT,CASSPDRNTGELFF
-,-,TRBV28,TRBJ1-6,TGTGCCAGCAGTGGGGGGAATTCACCCCTCCACTTT,CASSGGNSPLHF
-,-,TRBV4-3,TRBJ1-1,TGCGCCAGCACAGCGGGGTTGAACACTGAAGCTTTCTTT,CASTAGLNTEAFF
-,once,TRBV4-1,TRBJ2-5,TGCGCCAGCAGCCTCGCAGCCGGGGGAGCGAAAGAGACCCAGTACTTC,CASSLAAGGAKETQYF
TRBD2,-,TRBV27,TRBJ2-7,TGTGCCAGCAGTCTCACTAGCGGGAGGGCCCACGAGCAGTACTTC,CASSLTSGRAHEQYF
TRBD1,-,TRBV2,TRBJ2-1,TGTGCCAGCGGCGTGGGTACGGGACAGCTAGTCGGTGAGCAGTTCTTC,CASGVGTGQLVGEQFF
TRBD2,-,TRBV7-8,TRBJ2-1,TGTGCCAGCAGGAACAGCGGGAGTTACTATGAGCAGTTCTTC,CASRNSGSYYEQFF
-,-,TRBV5-1,TRBJ1-3,TGCGCCAGCAGATTAAATACAGGGTCCGGAAACACCATATATTTT,CASRLNTGSGNTIYF
TRBD1,-,TRBV11-2,TRBJ1-2,TGTGCCAGCAGCTCCGGGACAGCGACGACTGGCTACACCTTC,CASSSGTATTGYTF
-,-,TRBV30,TRBJ2-3,TGTGCCTGGAGTGTGAGTACAGGGAGCACAGATACGCAGTATTTT,CAWSVSTGSTDTQYF
-,once,TRBV6-2/TRBV6-3,TRBJ2-5,TGTGCCAGCAGTTATACAGAAGAGACCCAGTACTTC,CASSYTEETQYF
-,-,TRBV11-2,TRBJ1-5,TGTGCCAGCAGCTTAGATGCGAGGCAGCCCCAGCATTTT,CASSLDARQPQHF
TRBD1,few,TRBV4-2,TRBJ1-2,TGTGCCAGCAGCGAAACAGGGGACGCTAACTATGGCTACACCTTC,CASSETGDANYGYTF
-,-,TRBV28,TRBJ1-2,TGTGCCAGCAGTCTTGCCGGGGGGAATGGCTACACCTTC,CASSLAGGNGYTF
-,-,TRBV29-1,TRBJ1-2,TGCAGCGTTGAAGGGGAGGAGACTAACTATGGCTACACCTTC,CSVEGEETNYGYTF
-,once,TRBV27,TRBJ1-3,TGTGCCAGCAGGAGGACAGCCTTCTCTGGAAACACCATATATTTT,CASRRTAFSGNTIYF
-,-,TRBV5-4,TRBJ1-2,TGTGCCAGCAGCGTTAGGGACAGCTACACCTTC,CASSVRDSYTF
-,-,TRBV30,TRBJ2-1,TGTGCCTGGGCTCGACATGAGGGATACAATGAGCAGTTCTTC,CAWARHEGYNEQFF
-,-,TRBV6-2/TRBV6-3,TRBJ1-5,TGTGCCAGCAGTTACGGGGGGATACCGGCCCAGCATTTT,CASSYGGIPAQHF
-,-,TRBV9,TRBJ2-3,TGTGCCAGCAGCTCGCGACAGTATGGAGATACGCAGTATTTT,CASSSRQYGDTQYF